The TCR beta chain under discussion was sequenced for a study of naive and memory T cell subsets. Overall study findings and caveats: Possibly reflecting memory cells re-expressing CD45RA, a few larger clonotypes occurred in naive repertoires, especially CD8. Over 85% of naive TCR sequences appeared only once, unlike memory subsets.

To note about this clonotype: Its antigen is not known.

Germline V gene lookup returns CDR1 DFQATT and CDR2 SNEGSKA (reference sequence). V gave up 5 bases and J gave up 2 bases, with 19 bases separating them. The length of the CDR3 is 16 residues. Both TRBC1 and TRBC2 were covered by a beta constant-region primer of two equimolar oligonucleotides. Nested alpha and beta constant-region primers with the SP2 primer drove four PCR rounds on ligated cDNA. Using its own MiXCR run on the UMI-ligation and nested PCR reads, TCRdb lists one record per CDR3 protein. The sample contains 98,000 or so distinct CDR3 sequences, around 10% of which appear only once. This clonotype was sampled from a human donor in good health. The chain uses TRBV20-1 and TRBJ1-3; perhaps TRBD1 as D (6 bases). Sequenced sample: naive CD4+ T cells from blood. In DNA form, the CDR3 reads TGCAGTGCTTCTCTACGGGGGCGAGGACCTGGAAACACCATATATTTT. Translated: CSASLRGRGPGNTIYF.